The 24 T cell receptor beta chains listed next were all sequenced from one sample in a study of blood T cell repertoires in COVID-19. Libraries were prepared by immunoSEQ multiplex PCR; TCRdb keeps only in-frame clonotypes and omits some of them. This sample has 25,000 to 35,000 clones; nearly 85% occur once, and the top ten carry approximately 16%. What was sequenced was peripheral blood. Receptors originate from a man in his 70s with active COVID-19.

This chain uses TRBV5-1 with TRBJ1-6, with unresolved D. Germline loops: CDR1 SGHRS, CDR2 YFSETQ. The CDR3 totals 14 residues. The ends were cut back, 2 bases at V and 7 bases at J, with 10 bases in the middle. The CDR3 DNA reads as TGCGCCAGCAGCTTAGTAGGAGAAAATTCACCCCTCCACTTT. This gives the protein CASSLVGENSPLHF. The variable domain in full, with the rest retrieved from reference TRBV5-1 and TRBJ1-6, is KAGVTQTPRYLIKTRGQQVTLSCSPISGHRSVSWYQQTPGQGLQFLFEYFSETQRNKGNFPGRFSGRQFSNSRSEMNVSTLELGDSALYLCASSLVGENSPLHFGNGTRLTVT.

V gene TRBV4-1 combines with J gene TRBJ1-1, with D possibly TRBD1 on 6 matching bases. The germline gives CDR1 MGHRA, CDR2 YSYEKL. The CDR3 runs 15 residues. V dropped 1 base and J dropped 5 bases, with 14 bases sitting between them. CDR3 sequence reads: CASSQGGRGATEAFF. CDR3 nucleotides: TGCGCCAGCAGCCAAGGCGGCAGGGGAGCGACTGAAGCTTTCTTT.

V gene TRBV5-1 combines with J gene TRBJ1-2; TRBD1 matches 9 bases. V was clipped by 0 bases and J by 5 bases; unmatched bases: 5. The CDR3 is 15 residues long. Germline lookup yields CDR1 SGHRS and CDR2 YFSETQ. The CDR3 here is CASSLAFGTGYGYTF. In DNA, the CDR3 is TGCGCCAGCAGCTTGGCGTTCGGGACAGGGTATGGCTACACCTTC.

This chain connects TRBV19 to TRBJ2-5; 7 nucleotides line up with TRBD1. The CDR3 length is 15 residues. Germline V gene sequence: CDR1 LNHDA, CDR2 SQIVND (reference sequence). The trim removed 4 bases at V and 2 bases at J, leaving 7 bases unmatched. This CDR3 reads CASSTPLTGQETQYF. DNA for the CDR3: TGTGCCAGTAGTACCCCCCTGACAGGGCAAGAGACCCAGTACTTC.

CDR3 amino acids: CASKRQDGEKYGYTF. CDR3 coding DNA: TGTGCCAGCAAGAGGCAGGACGGGGAAAAATATGGCTACACCTTC. The chain recombines TRBV19 with TRBJ1-2; no clear D gene. V shed 9 bases and J shed 5 bases, with 22 bases lying between them. The CDR3 has 15 amino acids. The germline V gene encodes CDR1 LNHDA and CDR2 SQIVND (reference sequence).

This clone turned up a few times. This chain links TRBV11-2 with TRBJ1-3; D is ambiguous. This CDR3 region has 14 residues. The V and J ends lost 4 bases and 9 bases respectively, with 16 bases between them. The germline gives CDR1 SGHAT, CDR2 FQNNGV. The CDR3 DNA reads as TGTGCCAGCAGCTCCGACCCCGGAACTAGCACCATATATTTT. It encodes CASSSDPGTSTIYF.

The chain has TRBV19 and TRBJ1-1; tentative D call: TRBD1 (5 bases). In germline, CDR1 is LNHDA, CDR2 SQIVND (reference sequence). The V and J ends lost 5 bases and 1 base respectively, with 17 bases between them. This CDR3 has 16 amino acids. The CDR3 sequence is CASSPRVISGNTEAFF. The CDR3 coding sequence is TGTGCCAGTAGTCCCAGGGTAATTTCAGGGAACACTGAAGCTTTCTTT.

The CDR3 loop is CASSWTSRGDTDTQYF. CDR3 sequence (DNA): TGTGCCAGCAGTTGGACTAGTAGAGGGGACACAGATACGCAGTATTTT. The chain carries TRBV5-4 and TRBJ2-3, with 7 nucleotides matching TRBD2. Germline V gene lookup returns CDR1 SGHNT and CDR2 YYREEE (reference sequence). The CDR3 runs 16 residues. The trim removed 5 bases at V and 2 bases at J, leaving 11 bases unmatched. Full variable domain (remainder filled in from reference TRBV5-4 and TRBJ2-3): ETGVTQSPTHLIKTRGQQVTLRCSSQSGHNTVSWYQQALGQGPQFIFQYYREEENGRGNFPPRFSGLQFPNYSSELNVNALELDDSALYLCASSWTSRGDTDTQYFGPGTRLTVL.

This clone came up once. The rearrangement joins TRBV5-1 to TRBJ2-1; TRBD2 matches at 7 bases. Germline CDR1 and CDR2: SGHRS and YFSETQ. Trimming took 1 base from V and 2 from J; bases not matched to a gene: 12. The CDR3 contains 18 residues. The CDR3 protein is CASSLRSGGGGTYNEQFF. CDR3 sequence (DNA): TGCGCCAGCAGCTTGAGGTCTGGCGGGGGAGGGACCTACAATGAGCAGTTCTTC.

The chain links TRBV24-1 to TRBJ2-1, with D possibly TRBD1 on 6 matching bases. The CDR3 has 13 amino acids. V was shortened by 5 bases and J by 7 bases, with 11 bases between the two germline ends. Germline-derived CDR1 and CDR2 are KGHDR and SFDVKD. CDR3 bases: TGTGCCACCAGTGTTCAGGGGTTTAATGAGCAGTTCTTC. Its protein product is CATSVQGFNEQFF.

The J gene is TRBJ1-4, the V gene TRBV7-2; maybe TRBD1 (5 bases). The ends were cut back, 5 bases at V and 2 bases at J, with 15 bases in the middle. The CDR3 runs to 16 residues. In germline, CDR1 is SGHTA, CDR2 FQGNSA. The DNA of the CDR3 is TGTGCCAGCAGCCTTACAGGAATAGGGACTAATGAAAAACTGTTTTTT. Translating gives CASSLTGIGTNEKLFF.

The V gene is TRBV5-4, the J gene TRBJ2-3; D possibly corresponds to TRBD1 (6 bases). The germline V gene has CDR1 SGHNT and CDR2 YYREEE (reference sequence). Trimming shortened V by 1 base and J by 7 bases, and 19 bases separated the two germline ends. The CDR3 has 16 residues. CDR3 DNA sequence: TGTGCCAGCAGCTTGAGGGCAGGGGCCGGGGCGTATACGCAGTATTTT. This codes for CASSLRAGAGAYTQYF.

Here the CDR3 DNA reads TGTGCCTGGACCTCCACAGGGGGTTTTTCACCCCTCCACTTT. Protein product: CAWTSTGGFSPLHF. The chain has TRBV30 and TRBJ1-6; 8 bases agree with TRBD1. This CDR3 is built from 14 residues. The germline gives CDR1 GTSNPN, CDR2 SVGIG (reference sequence). J gave up 9 bases and V 4 bases, and 8 bases lay outside the gene matches.

The V gene is TRBV12-3 or TRBV12-4, the J gene TRBJ2-1; D is undetermined. The CDR3 contains 13 residues. V shed 6 bases and J shed 2 bases, with 8 bases lying between them. CDR3 amino acids: CASRRGAYNEQFF. The CDR3 region has the DNA TGTGCCAGCAGGCGAGGTGCCTACAATGAGCAGTTCTTC.

The chain couples TRBV13 to TRBJ2-7; tentatively, D is TRBD2 (5 bases). Trimming removed 0 bases from V and 7 bases from J, with 10 bases in between. Germline V CDR1 and CDR2: PRHDT, FYEKMQ (reference sequence). This CDR3 is built from 13 residues. Here the CDR3 reads CASSLGGVWEQYF. The CDR3 DNA sequence: TGTGCCAGCAGCTTAGGCGGGGTCTGGGAGCAGTACTTC.

The rearrangement links TRBV3-1 (or the pseudogene TRBV3-2) to TRBJ2-1; possible D gene TRBD2, 7 bases. Trimming pared 4 bases from V and 6 bases from J, leaving 22 bases between. CDR1 and CDR2 from the germline V gene are LGHDT and YNNKEL (reference sequence). The CDR3 spans 17 residues. As DNA, the CDR3 is TGTGCCAGCAGCCGGAGAGGAAGGGGGGGGAGCGGCAATGAGCAGTTCTTC. It translates to CASSRRGRGGSGNEQFF.

The chain combines TRBV7-3 with TRBJ2-3; D unresolved. V lost 0 bases and J 4 bases, leaving 14 bases between the germline ends. Looked up from germline, CDR1 is SGHTA and CDR2 is FQGTGA. The CDR3 sequence is 16 residues long. CDR3 sequence (DNA): TGTGCCAGCAGCTTAACGTTTTCGGGTGCCTCAGATACGCAGTATTTT. Protein: CASSLTFSGASDTQYF.

The chain joins TRBV7-6 to TRBJ1-6; D gene unclear. CDR1 and CDR2 from the germline V gene are SGHVS and FNYEAQ. CDR3 length: 13 amino acids. V lost 4 bases and J lost 7, with 8 bases in between. The CDR3 protein is CASSSTLNSPLHF. The DNA for the CDR3 is TGTGCCAGCAGCTCAACCCTAAATTCACCCCTCCACTTT.

The chain carries TRBV5-1 and TRBJ2-1; D may be TRBD2 (6 bases). V lost 2 bases and J lost 7, with 10 bases in between. Per germline, CDR1 SGHRS and CDR2 YFSETQ. CDR3 size: 13 residues. Written as DNA, the CDR3 is TGCGCCAGCAGCTTTCCCCGGGGGAATGAGCAGTTCTTC. Protein sequence: CASSFPRGNEQFF.

V gene TRBV6-1 combines with J gene TRBJ1-6; D might be TRBD1 (5 bases). The CDR3 contains 17 residues. CDR1 is MNHNS and CDR2 is SASEGT in the germline V gene. Trimming shortened V by 4 bases and J by 0 bases, and 13 bases separated the two germline ends. As DNA, the CDR3 is TGTGCCAGCAGTGCTCCAGGGATAAGCTCCTATAATTCACCCCTCCACTTT. The encoded protein is CASSAPGISSYNSPLHF.

The chain links TRBV13 to TRBJ2-5; D gene ambiguous. The CDR3 loop spans 15 amino acids. The germline V gene has CDR1 PRHDT and CDR2 FYEKMQ (reference sequence). Trimming cost V 5 bases and J 1 base, with 14 bases left between them. In DNA, the CDR3 is TGTGCCAGCAGCCCGAAGGCGGCCCCCCAAGAGACCCAGTACTTC. It encodes CASSPKAAPQETQYF.

The gene calls are TRBV11-2 and TRBJ2-3, with TRBD2 matching over 9 bases. Germline V CDR1 and CDR2: SGHAT, FQNNGV. J lost 3 bases, V lost 2 bases, and 6 bases had no gene match. This CDR3 region has 16 residues. The CDR3 DNA sequence: TGTGCCAGCAGCTTAAGGGCGGGGGGGCCGACAGATACGCAGTATTTT. This codes for CASSLRAGGPTDTQYF.

The chain links TRBV11-3 to TRBJ1-1; 7 bases agree with TRBD1. CDR3 length: 15 residues. Germline values: CDR1 SGHNT, CDR2 YENEEA. Unmatched junction bases numbered 6, after V lost 5 bases and J lost 0 bases. CDR3 residues: CASSTQGGLNTEAFF. In DNA, the CDR3 is TGTGCCAGCAGCACGCAGGGGGGATTGAACACTGAAGCTTTCTTT.

CDR3 residues: CAWSVSSGGAGGYNEQFF. CDR3 bases: TGTGCCTGGAGTGTGTCTAGCGGGGGGGCCGGAGGCTACAATGAGCAGTTCTTC. The rearrangement uses TRBV30 and TRBJ2-1; TRBD2 agrees at 12 bases. Germline loops: CDR1 GTSNPN, CDR2 SVGIG (reference sequence). V dropped 0 bases and J dropped 3; count of bases not matched to a gene: 9. CDR3 size: 18 residues.